Below, one TCR beta chain is given with its context. The same CDR3 arises from other DNA sequences in this sample as well. Some clones are missing from TCRdb's copy, which holds only in-frame ones; the method was immunoSEQ multiplex PCR. The repertoire holds 55,000 to 65,000 clones, with 85% as singletons. The data were taken from a study of T cell responses to AZD1222 COVID-19 vaccine. V was pared by 0 bases and J by 0 bases, with 7 bases between. The germline V gene has CDR1 SGDLS and CDR2 YYNGEE. This CDR3 contains 14 residues. This rearrangement joins TRBV9 to TRBJ2-7; D remains unclear. The TCR sequence derives from an adult in good health. Sequences were derived from peripheral blood, sampled on day 0 of AZD1222 vaccination. The chain's CDR3 is CASSVGGSSYEQYF. CDR3 DNA sequence: TGTGCCAGCAGCGTAGGAGGCAGCTCCTACGAGCAGTACTTC.